One and the same sample provided the 20 T cell receptor beta chains below, sequenced in a study of shared clonotypes between healthy human individuals. Generated by immunoSEQ multiplex PCR, the TCRdb table keeps only in-frame clones and is missing some. This sample has over a million clones, with approximately 96% found just once. The sequenced material came from naive CD4+ T cells sorted from blood. Subset specified: CD45RA+ positively selected. These TCRs come from a man aged 25-45 years in good health.

This chain joins TRBV5-1 and TRBJ2-7, with 12 bases that match TRBD1. From germline, CDR1 is SGHRS and CDR2 YFSETQ. This CDR3 has 14 residues. V was clipped by 8 bases and J by 7 bases; unmatched bases: 10. The CDR3 coding sequence is TGCGCCAGTTACGCCGGGACAGGGGGCTGGGAGCAGTACTTC. This gives the protein CASYAGTGGWEQYF.

Comment on this clone: The identical CDR3 is also encoded by other nucleotide sequences in the sample. This chain links TRBV5-4 with TRBJ2-1; D is unclear. The germline gives CDR1 SGHNT, CDR2 YYREEE (reference sequence). The CDR3 length is 11 residues. Trimming cost V 5 bases and J 4 bases, with 4 bases left between them. The CDR3: CASSFYNEQFF. The CDR3 DNA reads TGTGCCAGCAGTTTTTACAATGAGCAGTTCTTC.

The chain joins TRBV15 to TRBJ2-5; 7 bases fit TRBD2. Germline CDR1 and CDR2: LNHNV and YYDKDF (reference sequence). CDR3 length equals 17 residues. V gave up 5 bases and J gave up 4 bases; unmatched junction bases: 16. CDR3 nucleotide sequence: TGTGCCACCAGCGGACGACACACCGGGACTACGGGAGAGACCCAGTACTTC. This encodes CATSGRHTGTTGETQYF.

The chain has TRBV9 and TRBJ2-1; D is unclear. Trimming removed 0 bases at V and 6 bases at J, with 13 bases between. The CDR3 length is 15 residues. Germline CDR1 SGDLS, CDR2 YYNGEE. For the CDR3, the DNA is TGTGCCAGCAGCGTAGTTTCTGGGTGGACCAATGAGCAGTTCTTC. Its translation: CASSVVSGWTNEQFF.

The chain links TRBV19 to TRBJ2-3, with a possible D match to TRBD2 (6 bases). The ends were cut back, 3 bases at V and 6 bases at J, with 16 bases in the middle. Germline values: CDR1 LNHDA, CDR2 SQIVND (reference sequence). This CDR3 region has 15 residues. CDR3 sequence reads: CASSILGGTRDTQYF. Written as DNA, the CDR3 is TGTGCCAGTAGTATTCTCGGGGGTACGAGGGATACGCAGTATTTT.

The chain couples TRBV4-3 to TRBJ1-5; D not resolved. The CDR3 is made up of 13 amino acids. Germline V CDR1 and CDR2: LGHNA, YSLEER. The germline V and J ends were trimmed by 4 bases and 9 bases, with 13 bases remaining between them. This chain's CDR3 is CASSPEPVGPQHF. CDR3 nucleotide sequence: TGCGCCAGCAGCCCCGAACCCGTAGGGCCCCAGCATTTT.

CDR3 sequence (DNA): TGTGCCAGCAGCGGGAGGGCCTCACTCGAGCAGTACTTC. Translated: CASSGRASLEQYF. This chain joins TRBV11-2 and TRBJ2-7; the match to TRBD2 covers 7 bases. Germline CDR1 reads SGHAT; CDR2 reads FQNNGV. The CDR3 sequence is 13 residues long. With 5 bases clipped from V and 6 bases from J, the junction kept 7 bases outside the gene matches.

CDR3 sequence (DNA): TGCGCCAGCAGCCCAGGCCCAGGGCAATTCAACTACGAGCAGTACTTC. Its translation: CASSPGPGQFNYEQYF. The V and J genes are TRBV5-1 and TRBJ2-7; D perhaps matches TRBD1 (5 bases). From germline, CDR1 is SGHRS and CDR2 YFSETQ. The CDR3 is 16 residues long. V was cut by 4 bases and J by 3 bases, with 20 bases left in between. Supplemented by reference TRBV5-1 and TRBJ2-7, the full variable domain reads KAGVTQTPRYLIKTRGQQVTLSCSPISGHRSVSWYQQTPGQGLQFLFEYFSETQRNKGNFPGRFSGRQFSNSRSEMNVSTLELGDSALYLCASSPGPGQFNYEQYFGPGTRLTVT.

This clone was counted a single time. The V and J genes are TRBV28 and TRBJ2-7, with unresolved D. CDR3 size: 13 residues. V was trimmed by 7 bases and J by 2 bases, leaving 12 bases between them. Per the germline V gene, CDR1 is MDHEN and CDR2 is SYDVKM. CDR3: CASNPGGPYEQYF. The CDR3 nucleotides read TGTGCCAGCAATCCGGGCGGCCCCTACGAGCAGTACTTC. Together with reference TRBV28 and TRBJ2-7, the CDR3 gives the full variable domain: DVKVTQSSRYLVKRTGEKVFLECVQDMDHENMFWYRQDPGLGLRLIYFSYDVKMKEKGDIPEGYSVSREKKERFSLILESASTNQTSMYLCASNPGGPYEQYFGPGTRLTVT.

This chain uses TRBV27 with TRBJ1-5; 8 nucleotides line up with TRBD1. The CDR3 is made up of 15 amino acids. V shed 3 bases, J shed 3 bases, and the junction held 4 bases outside the gene matches. Germline V gene data show CDR1 as MNHEY and CDR2 as SMNVEV (reference sequence). CDR3 coding DNA: TGTGCCAGCAGTTTGGCAGGGGGCCCCAATCAGCCCCAGCATTTT. This codes for CASSLAGGPNQPQHF.

Concerning this clone: Other DNA sequences in this sample translate to the same CDR3. CDR3: CSASTYEQYF. CDR3 coding DNA: TGCAGTGCTAGTACCTACGAGCAGTACTTC. The chain is built from TRBV20-1 and TRBJ2-7; no clear D. The V end was cut by 3 bases, the J end by 2 bases, with 2 bases between. The germline CDR1 and CDR2 sequences are DFQATT and SNEGSKA (reference sequence). The CDR3 is made up of 10 amino acids.

The V and J genes are TRBV11-3 and TRBJ2-3; TRBD1 agrees at 8 bases. Germline V CDR1 and CDR2: SGHNT, YENEEA. The trim removed 5 bases at V and 4 bases at J, leaving 8 bases unmatched. The CDR3 runs 15 residues. In nucleotides, the CDR3 is TGTGCCAGCAGCCGCTGGACAGGGTCCCCAGATACGCAGTATTTT. Its protein is CASSRWTGSPDTQYF.

The chain combines TRBV9 with TRBJ2-1; 10 bases are a match to TRBD1. Germline V lookup: CDR1 SGDLS, CDR2 YYNGEE. Germline trimming cut 2 bases from V and 4 bases from J; bases unmatched to any gene: 12. The CDR3 runs to 18 residues. CDR3 sequence (DNA): TGTGCCAGCAGCGTGGGTACGGGTTTGGGACAGGGGTACAATGAGCAGTTCTTC. Its protein product is CASSVGTGLGQGYNEQFF.

The V gene is TRBV5-4, the J gene TRBJ2-2, with 7 bases fitting TRBD2. The CDR3 contains 13 residues. CDR1 and CDR2 from the germline V gene are SGHNT and YYREEE (reference sequence). With V trimmed by 2 bases and J by 10 bases, 5 bases remained unmatched. The CDR3 here is CASSFGLVEELFF. The DNA for the CDR3 is TGTGCCAGCAGCTTTGGACTAGTAGAGGAGCTGTTTTTT.

The chain combines TRBV2 with TRBJ1-5, with a weak D call TRBD1 (6 bases). With 7 bases removed from V and 0 bases from J, the gap between germline ends came to 7 bases. This CDR3 contains 13 residues. Germline V gene sequence: CDR1 SNHLY, CDR2 FYNNEI. The CDR3 DNA reads as TGTGCCAGCACGGACAGTAGCAATCAGCCCCAGCATTTT. Translating it yields CASTDSSNQPQHF.

This clone was recorded only once. This chain uses TRBV18 with TRBJ2-5; D remains ambiguous. Germline CDR1 and CDR2: KGHSH and LQKENI. The CDR3 spans 14 residues. V lost 4 bases to trimming and J lost 4 bases, with 13 bases between them. CDR3 sequence: CASSRVISGETQYF. The CDR3 bases are TGTGCCAGCTCACGGGTAATTTCGGGAGAGACCCAGTACTTC.

On this clone itself: Other DNA sequences within the sample encode an identical CDR3. The genes are TRBV11-3 and TRBJ2-5; D unresolved. Trimming left V 2 bases short and J 0 bases short, with 7 bases between. CDR1 is SGHNT and CDR2 is YENEEA in the germline V gene. This CDR3 has 14 amino acids. The CDR3 coding sequence is TGTGCCAGCAGCTTATCGAGGTACCAAGAGACCCAGTACTTC. Its translation: CASSLSRYQETQYF.

The J gene is TRBJ1-2, the V gene TRBV7-9; D is perhaps TRBD1 (5 bases). The germline V gene encodes CDR1 SEHNR and CDR2 FQNEAQ (reference sequence). The CDR3 sequence is 14 residues long. V was trimmed by 1 base and J by 6 bases, leaving 12 bases between them. CDR3 region: CASSLVEAGNGYTF. In nucleotides, the CDR3 is TGTGCCAGCAGCTTAGTAGAGGCAGGGAATGGCTACACCTTC. Full variable domain (remainder filled in from reference TRBV7-9 and TRBJ1-2): DTGVSQNPRHKITKRGQNVTFRCDPISEHNRLYWYRQTLGQGPEFLTYFQNEAQLEKSRLLSDRFSAERPKGSFSTLEIQRTEQGDSAMYLCASSLVEAGNGYTFGSGTRLTVV.

J is TRBJ1-4 and V is TRBV29-1, with a tentative D call TRBD1 (6 bases). Looked up from germline, CDR1 is SQVTM and CDR2 is ANQGSEA. Trimming took off 6 bases at V and 0 bases at J, with 11 bases between the two ends. The CDR3 length is 14 residues. CDR3 residues: CSVPEGATNEKLFF. In DNA, the CDR3 is TGCAGCGTCCCAGAGGGGGCAACTAATGAAAAACTGTTTTTT.

The chain recombines TRBV7-2 with TRBJ2-7, with unresolved D. Germline V gene lookup returns CDR1 SGHTA and CDR2 FQGNSA. CDR3 length equals 14 residues. V was shortened by 5 bases and J by 0 bases, with 11 bases between the two germline ends. CDR3 sequence: CASSRRTASYEQYF. The CDR3 nucleotides read TGTGCCAGCAGCCGTCGGACGGCCTCCTACGAGCAGTACTTC.